Sequencing of this T cell receptor beta chain was carried out in a study of cytomegalovirus exposure and HLA in healthy donors. The PCR employed 60 Vbeta primers together with 13 Jbeta primers. In the authors' methods: In a later analysis, the count reached roughly 80 million unique TCR beta chains, with approximately 10 million shared. Clones were read by immunoSEQ multiplex PCR, and TCRdb kept only the in-frame ones, dropping some. V and J calls plus clone size are reproduced from that table; the DNA served to infer D and trimming. This table holds roughly 80,000 clones, 67% found once. There are 19 residues in the CDR3. The V gene's germline CDR1 is PRHDT and CDR2 FYEKMQ (reference sequence). Trimming removed 0 bases from V and 8 bases from J; junction bases left unmatched: 18.

The receptor comes from a woman aged 45-60 years in good health and CMV-seropositive. The V and J genes are TRBV13 and TRBJ2-1, with 8 nucleotides matching TRBD2. The sample consisted of PBMCs. The CDR3 nucleotides are TGTGCCAGCAGCTTAGGCGGGACCCCTACGGGGGGGGCTAAGGATGAGCAGTTCTTC. Protein: CASSLGGTPTGGAKDEQFF.